A single sample gave rise to the 15 T cell receptor beta chains below, sequenced in a study of glioma-infiltrating T cells after dendritic cell vaccination. The time point was: after dendritic cell vaccination, including at tumor progression/relapse. Method: immunoSEQ multiplex PCR; TCRdb's copy keeps in-frame clones and lacks some. The data show over 75,000 clones, more than 80% seen once. Sample: blood, taken after dendritic cell vaccination. The source of these receptors is a human donor with glioblastoma.

The gene calls are TRBV5-4 and TRBJ1-5, with D uncertain. Germline loops: CDR1 SGHNT, CDR2 YYREEE (reference sequence). Trimming cost V 5 bases and J 3 bases, with 9 bases left between them. There are 13 residues in the CDR3. The CDR3 bases are TGTGCCAGCAGTTTCGAGGTCAATCAGCCCCAGCATTTT. This translates into CASSFEVNQPQHF.

V gene TRBV7-6 combines with J gene TRBJ1-1; TRBD1 is a possible D gene (6 bases). The ends were cut back, 5 bases at V and 0 bases at J, with 10 bases in the middle. CDR1 and CDR2 (germline): SGHVS, FNYEAQ. The CDR3 has 14 residues. CDR3 residues: CASSPGHLNTEAFF. The CDR3 DNA reads TGTGCCAGCAGCCCGGGACATTTGAACACTGAAGCTTTCTTT. Combining the CDR3 with reference TRBV7-6 and TRBJ1-1 gives the whole variable domain GAGVSQSPRYKVTKRGQDVALRCDPISGHVSLYWYRQALGQGPEFLTYFNYEAQQDKSGLPNDRFSAERPEGSISTLTIQRTEQRDSAMYRCASSPGHLNTEAFFGQGTRLTVV.

The chain couples TRBV27 to TRBJ2-3, with a tentative D call TRBD1 (6 bases). Germline-derived CDR1 and CDR2 are MNHEY and SMNVEV (reference sequence). The CDR3 is 15 residues long. With 5 bases removed from V and 2 bases from J, the gap between germline ends came to 14 bases. The DNA for the CDR3 is TGTGCCAGCAGTCTGTACCGGGACAACACAGATACGCAGTATTTT. Protein: CASSLYRDNTDTQYF.

The chain combines TRBV2 with TRBJ1-3; tentative D call: TRBD1 (5 bases). Germline values: CDR1 SNHLY, CDR2 FYNNEI. This CDR3 has 12 amino acids. V shed 7 bases and J shed 9 bases, with 13 bases lying between them. The CDR3 here is CASKGTGPTIYF. CDR3 nucleotide sequence: TGTGCCAGCAAAGGAACAGGCCCCACCATATATTTT.

The chain couples TRBV6-1 to TRBJ1-2, with D perhaps TRBD1 (6 bases). The CDR3 spans 13 residues. The V end was cut by 1 base, the J end by 10 bases, with 13 bases between. Germline assignment: CDR1 MNHNS and CDR2 SASEGT. The CDR3 DNA follows: TGTGCCAGCAGTGAAGGTCGTTGGGGGCCCTACACCTTC. Its translation is CASSEGRWGPYTF.

The V and J genes are TRBV6-1 and TRBJ1-5, with D tentatively TRBD1 (5 bases). Trimming stripped 11 bases from V and 4 bases from J, with 15 bases between. This CDR3 contains 13 residues. Germline V gives CDR1 MNHNS, CDR2 SASEGT. The CDR3 DNA reads as TGTGCCGGATGGGCCGGGGGGAATCAGCCCCAGCATTTT. Translation gives CAGWAGGNQPQHF.

The rearrangement uses TRBV6-1 and TRBJ1-2; 9 nucleotides line up with TRBD1. J lost 2 bases, V lost 11 bases, and 9 bases had no gene match. The V gene's germline CDR1 is MNHNS and CDR2 SASEGT. The CDR3 length is 14 residues. The CDR3 is CAGRGQGSNYGYTF. Here the CDR3 DNA reads TGTGCCGGCCGGGGACAGGGATCAAACTATGGCTACACCTTC.

The rearrangement links TRBV6-4 to TRBJ1-2, with TRBD1 identical over 8 bases. CDR3 length: 13 residues. Germline V gene lookup returns CDR1 MRHNA and CDR2 SNTAGT. Trimming took 2 bases from V and 4 from J; bases not matched to a gene: 0. CDR3 protein: CASSDGQGYGYTF. CDR3 DNA sequence: TGTGCCAGCAGTGACGGACAGGGCTATGGCTACACCTTC.

CDR3 in DNA: TGTGCCATCAGTGAACTAGCGGGAGAGGGTGAGCAGTTCTTC. It specifies CAISELAGEGEQFF. The chain couples TRBV10-3 to TRBJ2-1, with TRBD2 matching 11 bases. There are 14 residues in the CDR3. The germline gives CDR1 ENHRY, CDR2 SYGVKD. The junction had 4 bases not matched to a gene; V was cut back by 3 bases and J by 9 bases.

The V gene is TRBV7-3, the J gene TRBJ2-2, with D perhaps matching TRBD2 (6 bases). The CDR3 loop spans 15 amino acids. The germline CDR1 and CDR2 sequences are SGHTA and FQGTGA. V was clipped by 4 bases and J by 5 bases, with 14 bases between them. CDR3 DNA: TGTGCCAGCAGCTCATTTACGGGAGTGACCGGGGAGCTGTTTTTT. This sequence encodes CASSSFTGVTGELFF.

This CDR3 reads CARSLPCFTDTQYF. Written as DNA, the CDR3 is TGTGCCAGAAGCTTGCCCTGTTTCACAGATACGCAGTATTTT. The chain carries TRBV5-3 and TRBJ2-3; the D is unclear. TRBV5-3 is marked as an open reading frame, function uncertain. The CDR3 is 14 residues long. V dropped 1 base and J dropped 2 bases, with 8 bases sitting between them.

The chain recombines TRBV5-1 with TRBJ2-5, with TRBD1 matching 9 bases. CDR3 length equals 14 residues. Per the germline V gene, CDR1 is SGHRS and CDR2 is YFSETQ. Trimming at V came to 3 bases and at J to 5 bases, leaving 5 bases not matched to a gene. CDR3 sequence (DNA): TGCGCCAGCAGCTCGACAGGGGGGGGCGAGACCCAGTACTTC. Amino acid sequence: CASSSTGGGETQYF.

This sequence joins TRBV7-2 and TRBJ1-5; D call uncertain. The germline gives CDR1 SGHTA, CDR2 FQGNSA. V gave up 1 base and J gave up 7 bases, with 14 bases separating them. This CDR3 comprises 15 residues. CDR3 sequence reads: CASSLDPGWVQPQHF. CDR3 in DNA: TGTGCCAGCAGCTTAGACCCGGGTTGGGTCCAGCCCCAGCATTTT.

The chain employs TRBV5-4 and TRBJ2-3; D is undetermined. The V and J ends lost 5 bases and 4 bases respectively, with 11 bases between them. This CDR3 is 13 amino acids long. CDR1 SGHNT and CDR2 YYREEE come from the germline V gene (reference sequence). The CDR3 region has the DNA TGTGCCAGCAGTCACGAGAGGCCAGATACGCAGTATTTT. The encoded protein is CASSHERPDTQYF.

This chain joins TRBV5-6 and TRBJ2-3; 15 nucleotides agree with TRBD2. Germline V gene sequence: CDR1 SGHDT, CDR2 YYEEEE. The V gene end was trimmed by 4 bases and the J gene end by 6 bases; junction bases not matched to a gene: 6. The CDR3 extends over 16 amino acids. In DNA form, the CDR3 reads TGTGCCAGCAGCGGGGGACTAGCGGGAGGCTGGGATACGCAGTATTTT. Protein: CASSGGLAGGWDTQYF.